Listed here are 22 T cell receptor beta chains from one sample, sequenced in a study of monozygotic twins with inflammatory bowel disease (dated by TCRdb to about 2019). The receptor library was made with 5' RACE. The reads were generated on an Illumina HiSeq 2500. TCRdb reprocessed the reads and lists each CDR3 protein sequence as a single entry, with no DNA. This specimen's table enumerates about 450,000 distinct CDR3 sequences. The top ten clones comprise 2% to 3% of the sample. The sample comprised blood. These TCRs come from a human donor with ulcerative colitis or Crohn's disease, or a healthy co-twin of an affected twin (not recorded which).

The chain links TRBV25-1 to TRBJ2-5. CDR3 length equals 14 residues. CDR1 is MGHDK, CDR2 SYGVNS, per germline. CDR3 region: CASSELNIKGTQYF.

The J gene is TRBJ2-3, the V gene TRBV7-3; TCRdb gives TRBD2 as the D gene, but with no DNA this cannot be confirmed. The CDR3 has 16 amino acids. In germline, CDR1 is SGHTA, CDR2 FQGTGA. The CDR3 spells CASSLGAGGGTDTQYF.

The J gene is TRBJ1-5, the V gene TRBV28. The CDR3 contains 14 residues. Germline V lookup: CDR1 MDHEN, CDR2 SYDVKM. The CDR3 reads CASTKGGSNQPQHF.

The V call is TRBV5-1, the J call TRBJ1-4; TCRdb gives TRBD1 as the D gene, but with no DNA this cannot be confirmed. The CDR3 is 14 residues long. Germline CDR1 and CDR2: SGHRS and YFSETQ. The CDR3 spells CASSLGTDNEKLFF.

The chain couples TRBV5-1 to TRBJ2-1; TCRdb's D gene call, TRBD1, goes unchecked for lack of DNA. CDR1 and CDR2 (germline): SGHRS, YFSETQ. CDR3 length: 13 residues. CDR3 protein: CASSQTGANEQFF.

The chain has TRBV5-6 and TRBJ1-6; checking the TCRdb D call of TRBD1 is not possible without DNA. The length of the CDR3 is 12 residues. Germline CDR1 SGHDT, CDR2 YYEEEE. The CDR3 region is CASSLPGSPLHF.

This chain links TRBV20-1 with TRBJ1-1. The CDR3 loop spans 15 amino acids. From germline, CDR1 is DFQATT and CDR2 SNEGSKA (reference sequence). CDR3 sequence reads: CSAVRPGDSNTEAFF.

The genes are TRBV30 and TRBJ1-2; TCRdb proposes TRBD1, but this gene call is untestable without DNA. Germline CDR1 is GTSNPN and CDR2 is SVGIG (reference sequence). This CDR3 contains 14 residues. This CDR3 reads CAWSWGQTNYGYTF.

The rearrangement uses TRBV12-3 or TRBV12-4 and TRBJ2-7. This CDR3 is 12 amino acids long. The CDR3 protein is CASRSFLGEQYF.

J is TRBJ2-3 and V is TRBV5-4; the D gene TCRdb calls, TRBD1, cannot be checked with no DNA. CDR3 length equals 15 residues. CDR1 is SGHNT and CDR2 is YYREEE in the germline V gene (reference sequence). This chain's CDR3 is CASSSSDRGTDTQYF.

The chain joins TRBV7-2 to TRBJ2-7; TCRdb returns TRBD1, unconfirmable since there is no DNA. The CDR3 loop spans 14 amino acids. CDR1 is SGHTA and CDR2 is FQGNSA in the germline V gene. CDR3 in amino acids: CASREGAESYEQYF.

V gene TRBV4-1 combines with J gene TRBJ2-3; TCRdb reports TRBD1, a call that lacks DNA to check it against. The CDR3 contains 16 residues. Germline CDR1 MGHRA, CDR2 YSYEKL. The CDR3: CASSQEGGGGADTQYF.

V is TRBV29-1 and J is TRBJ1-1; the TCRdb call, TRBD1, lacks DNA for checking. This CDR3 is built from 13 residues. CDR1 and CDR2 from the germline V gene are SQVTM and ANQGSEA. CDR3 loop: CSVLAGGNTEAFF.

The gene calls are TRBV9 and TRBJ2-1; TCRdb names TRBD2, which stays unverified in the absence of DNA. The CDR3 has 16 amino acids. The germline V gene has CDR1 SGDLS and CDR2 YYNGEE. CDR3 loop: CASSPLQRGAYNEQFF.

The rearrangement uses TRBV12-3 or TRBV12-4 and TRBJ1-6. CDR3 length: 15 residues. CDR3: CASSPSRIETSPLHF.

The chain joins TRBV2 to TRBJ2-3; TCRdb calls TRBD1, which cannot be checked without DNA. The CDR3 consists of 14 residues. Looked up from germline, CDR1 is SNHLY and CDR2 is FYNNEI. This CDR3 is CASRYGGITDTQYF.

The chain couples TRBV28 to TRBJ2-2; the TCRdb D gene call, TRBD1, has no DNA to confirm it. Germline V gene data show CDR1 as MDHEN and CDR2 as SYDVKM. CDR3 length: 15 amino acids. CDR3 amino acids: CASSMAREGSGELFF.

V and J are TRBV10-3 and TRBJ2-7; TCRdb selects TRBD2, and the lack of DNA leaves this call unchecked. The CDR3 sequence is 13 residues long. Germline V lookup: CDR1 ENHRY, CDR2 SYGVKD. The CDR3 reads CAISPGTFYEQYF.

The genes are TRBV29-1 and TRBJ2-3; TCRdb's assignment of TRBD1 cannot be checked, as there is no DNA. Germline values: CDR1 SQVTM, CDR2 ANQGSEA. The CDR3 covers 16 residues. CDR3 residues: CSVDQGQGEYTDTQYF.

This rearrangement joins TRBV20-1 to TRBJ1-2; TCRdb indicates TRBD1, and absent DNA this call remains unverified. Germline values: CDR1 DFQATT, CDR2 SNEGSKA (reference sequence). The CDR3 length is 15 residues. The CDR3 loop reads CSARRTDLLNYGYTF.

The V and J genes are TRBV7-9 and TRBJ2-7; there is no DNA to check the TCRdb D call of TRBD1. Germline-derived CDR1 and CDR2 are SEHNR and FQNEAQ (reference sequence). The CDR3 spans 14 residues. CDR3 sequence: CASSSEGQLYEQYF.

CDR3 loop: CASSVGVSDNEQFF. The chain has TRBV11-2 and TRBJ2-1; TCRdb's D gene call, TRBD1, goes unchecked for lack of DNA. CDR1 is SGHAT and CDR2 is FQNNGV in the germline V gene. The CDR3 spans 14 residues. The full variable domain, rest sourced from reference TRBV11-2 and TRBJ2-1, is EAGVAQSPRYKIIEKRQSVAFWCNPISGHATLYWYQQILGQGPKLLIQFQNNGVVDDSQLPKDRFSAERLKGVDSTLKIQPAKLEDSAVYLCASSVGVSDNEQFFGPGTRLTVL.